These 18 T cell receptor beta chains came from one sample sequenced in a study of blood T cell repertoires in COVID-19. Produced via immunoSEQ multiplex PCR; TCRdb's table is partial and in-frame only. In the table there are about 260,000 clones, 80% to 90% of which are singletons. Sequenced input: peripheral blood. These receptors were taken from a middle-aged woman with acute or convalescent COVID-19.

This clone came up once. The rearrangement uses TRBV19 and TRBJ1-3; tentative D call: TRBD1 (6 bases). Per the germline V gene, CDR1 is LNHDA and CDR2 is SQIVND (reference sequence). The CDR3 runs to 16 residues. Trimming took 5 bases from V and 4 from J, leaving 18 bases between them. The CDR3 region is CASSPTGPAAGNTIYF. The CDR3 DNA sequence: TGTGCCAGTAGTCCAACAGGGCCCGCTGCAGGAAACACCATATATTTT.

The V call is TRBV7-2, the J call TRBJ2-2; 8 nucleotides line up with TRBD2. CDR1 and CDR2 from the germline V gene are SGHTA and FQGNSA. V shed 1 base, J shed 5 bases, and the junction held 6 bases outside the gene matches. This CDR3 is built from 16 residues. CDR3 DNA: TGTGCCAGCAGCTTAGGGGGCGGCGGGGGGACCGGGGAGCTGTTTTTT. Its translation is CASSLGGGGGTGELFF.

This clone has more than one count but fewer than ten. This chain uses TRBV7-3 with TRBJ2-3; D perhaps matches TRBD2 (6 bases). Germline CDR1 SGHTA, CDR2 FQGTGA. The length of the CDR3 is 14 residues. The V end was cut by 2 bases, the J end by 5 bases, with 11 bases between. DNA for the CDR3: TGTGCCAGCAGCTTAGGGGGGATTGGAGATACGCAGTATTTT. It is translated as CASSLGGIGDTQYF.

The CDR3 here is CAISGSTVSSGNTIYF. CDR3 nucleotide sequence: TGTGCCATCAGTGGTTCTACAGTTAGCTCTGGAAACACCATATATTTT. The chain uses TRBV10-3 and TRBJ1-3, with D hard to call. The CDR3 sequence is 16 residues long. Trimming pared 4 bases from V and 0 bases from J, leaving 13 bases between. Germline lookup yields CDR1 ENHRY and CDR2 SYGVKD.

This clone was seen a single time. The chain recombines TRBV14 with TRBJ2-5, with 9 bases identical to TRBD2. Germline CDR1 is SGHDN and CDR2 is FVKESK. Trimming at V came to 0 bases and at J to 5 bases, leaving 13 bases not matched to a gene. This CDR3 contains 18 residues. DNA for the CDR3: TGTGCCAGCAGCCAAGATAGGCGGGGGGGCTCCCTCGGGGAGACCCAGTACTTC. Translated: CASSQDRRGGSLGETQYF.

This chain's CDR3 is CASRDYGLATDTQYF. The CDR3 DNA reads TGCGCCAGCAGGGACTACGGGCTCGCCACAGATACGCAGTATTTT. The chain couples TRBV5-1 to TRBJ2-3, with D possibly being TRBD2 (6 bases). Deletions cut 5 bases from V and 2 bases from J, with 15 bases between. This CDR3 is 15 amino acids long. Germline CDR1 SGHRS, CDR2 YFSETQ.

V gene TRBV5-1 combines with J gene TRBJ1-2; tentatively, D is TRBD1 (5 bases). The V end lost 3 bases, the J end lost 2 bases, and 17 bases lay between the germline ends. This CDR3 is built from 16 residues. CDR1 SGHRS and CDR2 YFSETQ come from the germline V gene. The CDR3 nucleotides are TGCGCCAGCAGCTCCGGGAGGGTGGAGGGGAACTATGGCTACACCTTC. This encodes CASSSGRVEGNYGYTF.

The V gene is TRBV5-6, the J gene TRBJ1-5; 9 bases line up with TRBD1. The CDR3 totals 16 residues. Germline CDR1 and CDR2: SGHDT and YYEEEE. V gave up 1 base and J gave up 2 bases; unmatched junction bases: 4. CDR3 loop: CASSLLGQGRNQPQHF. For the CDR3, the DNA is TGTGCCAGCAGCTTGTTGGGACAGGGTCGCAATCAGCCCCAGCATTTT.

The V and J genes are TRBV7-2 and TRBJ1-1; 7 bases agree with TRBD1. Germline trimming cut 5 bases from V and 1 base from J; bases unmatched to any gene: 4. Per the germline V gene, CDR1 is SGHTA and CDR2 is FQGNSA. The CDR3 length is 14 residues. CDR3 coding DNA: TGTGCCAGCAGCGCAAGGACAGGGAACACTGAAGCTTTCTTT. Translation gives CASSARTGNTEAFF. Looking up the rest from reference TRBV7-2 and TRBJ1-1 gives the full variable domain: GAGVSQSPSNKVTEKGKDVELRCDPISGHTALYWYRQSLGQGLEFLIYFQGNSAPDKSGLPSDRFSAERTGGSVSTLTIQRTQQEDSAVYLCASSARTGNTEAFFGQGTRLTVV.

V and J are TRBV19 and TRBJ1-1; D may be TRBD1 (6 bases). V was trimmed by 1 base and J by 5 bases, leaving 14 bases between them. In germline, CDR1 is LNHDA, CDR2 SQIVND (reference sequence). This CDR3 is built from 15 residues. As DNA, the CDR3 is TGTGCCAGTAGTATAGTAGGAGGACAGCTAACTGAAGCTTTCTTT. Translation: CASSIVGGQLTEAFF. The entire variable domain, with the rest obtained from reference TRBV19 and TRBJ1-1, is as follows: DGGITQSPKYLFRKEGQNVTLSCEQNLNHDAMYWYRQDPGQGLRLIYYSQIVNDFQKGDIAEGYSVSREKKESFPLTVTSAQKNPTAFYLCASSIVGGQLTEAFFGQGTRLTVV.

The chain uses TRBV2 and TRBJ1-6; 9 nucleotides line up with TRBD1. Germline V gene sequence: CDR1 SNHLY, CDR2 FYNNEI. After removal of 11 bases from V and 5 bases from J, the junction contained 7 bases not matched to a gene. CDR3 length: 14 residues. The CDR3 DNA reads TGTGCCTCAAGGCGGGACAGGGATAATTCACCCCTCCACTTT. It encodes CASRRDRDNSPLHF.

On this clone: Other DNA variants within this sample encode the same CDR3. This chain connects TRBV19 to TRBJ1-2, with TRBD1 identical over 7 bases. V trimming: 5 bases; J trimming: 4 bases; junction bases outside the gene matches: 10. The CDR3 has 15 residues. Germline V gene data show CDR1 as LNHDA and CDR2 as SQIVND (reference sequence). CDR3 residues: CASSPSGGGGYGYTF. The CDR3 region has the DNA TGTGCCAGTAGTCCCTCCGGAGGGGGCGGCTATGGCTACACCTTC.

The rearrangement joins TRBV5-1 to TRBJ1-6; no clear D gene. CDR3 size: 12 residues. The V end was cut by 2 bases, the J end by 5 bases, with 2 bases between. Per germline, CDR1 SGHRS and CDR2 YFSETQ. The CDR3 reads CASSFDNSPLHF. The CDR3 DNA follows: TGCGCCAGCAGCTTCGATAATTCACCCCTCCACTTT.

The chain joins TRBV7-6 to TRBJ1-3, with 8 bases matching TRBD1. Unmatched junction bases numbered 6, after V lost 5 bases and J lost 0 bases. CDR1 is SGHVS and CDR2 is FNYEAQ in the germline V gene. The CDR3 is 16 residues long. CDR3 protein: CASSKGTGYSGNTIYF. The CDR3 nucleotides are TGTGCCAGCAGCAAAGGGACAGGATACTCTGGAAACACCATATATTTT.

The chain links TRBV20-1 to TRBJ1-1; no definite D call. The CDR3 loop spans 13 amino acids. The ends were cut back, 3 bases at V and 1 base at J, with 9 bases in the middle. Germline CDR1 DFQATT, CDR2 SNEGSKA (reference sequence). CDR3 loop: CSASPYKNTEAFF. The DNA of the CDR3 is TGCAGTGCTAGTCCGTATAAGAACACTGAAGCTTTCTTT.

This chain links TRBV5-4 with TRBJ2-3, with 11 bases aligning to TRBD2. Germline V lookup: CDR1 SGHNT, CDR2 YYREEE (reference sequence). CDR3 size: 15 residues. V was pared by 1 base and J by 6 bases, with 4 bases of the junction left unmatched. The CDR3 loop reads CASSLIAGGPDTQYF. CDR3 DNA: TGTGCCAGCAGCTTGATAGCGGGGGGGCCCGATACGCAGTATTTT.

The V call is TRBV19, the J call TRBJ1-2, with D possibly being TRBD1 (6 bases). The CDR3 spans 15 residues. The germline gives CDR1 LNHDA, CDR2 SQIVND (reference sequence). V lost 7 bases to trimming and J lost 4 bases, with 19 bases between them. The CDR3 sequence is CASTTLGGGFYGYTF. CDR3 nucleotide sequence: TGTGCCAGTACTACCCTAGGCGGGGGCTTCTATGGCTACACCTTC.

The J gene is TRBJ1-1, the V gene TRBV18, with TRBD1 as a possible D gene (6 bases). V lost 1 base and J 0 bases, leaving 15 bases between the germline ends. CDR3 length equals 17 residues. Germline CDR1 is KGHSH and CDR2 is LQKENI. The CDR3 DNA is TGTGCCAGCTCACCACGAACAGGGTCAGTAGTGAACACTGAAGCTTTCTTT. It codes for CASSPRTGSVVNTEAFF.